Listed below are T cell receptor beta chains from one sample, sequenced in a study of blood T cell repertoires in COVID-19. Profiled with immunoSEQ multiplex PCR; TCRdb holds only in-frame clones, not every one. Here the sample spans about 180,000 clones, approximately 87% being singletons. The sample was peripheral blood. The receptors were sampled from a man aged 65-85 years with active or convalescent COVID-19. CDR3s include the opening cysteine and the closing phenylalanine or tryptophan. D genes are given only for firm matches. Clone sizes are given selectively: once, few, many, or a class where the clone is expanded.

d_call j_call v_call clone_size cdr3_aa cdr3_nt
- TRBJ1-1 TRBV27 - CASSLTVRNTEAFF TGTGCCAGCAGTTTAACGGTGAGGAACACTGAAGCTTTCTTT
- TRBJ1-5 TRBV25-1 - CASSADYSNQPQHF TGTGCCAGCAGTGCGGACTATAGCAATCAGCCCCAGCATTTT
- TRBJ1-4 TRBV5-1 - CASSLAGEHRDEKLFF TGCGCCAGCAGCTTGGCCGGAGAGCACAGGGACGAAAAACTGTTTTTT
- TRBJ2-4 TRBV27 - CASRGPVRNIQYF TGTGCCAGCAGGGGGCCCGTAAGGAACATTCAGTACTTC
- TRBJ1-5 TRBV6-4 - CASSTQNSNQPQHF TGTGCCAGCAGCACGCAGAATAGCAATCAGCCCCAGCATTTT
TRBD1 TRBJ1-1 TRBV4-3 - CASRGQGDTEAFF TGCGCCAGCCGGGGACAGGGCGACACTGAAGCTTTCTTT
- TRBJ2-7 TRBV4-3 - CASSRRDGHSYEQYF TGCGCCAGCAGCCGGAGGGACGGACACTCCTACGAGCAGTACTTC
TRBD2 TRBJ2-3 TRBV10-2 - CASSPTGTSGSTQYF TGCGCCAGCAGCCCGACCGGGACTAGCGGGAGTACGCAGTATTTT
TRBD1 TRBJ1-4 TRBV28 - CASTYTLGTGGEATNEKLFF TGTGCCAGCACCTATACCCTCGGGACAGGGGGCGAAGCAACTAATGAAAAACTGTTTTTT
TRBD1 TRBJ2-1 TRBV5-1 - CASSLGLRGLYNEQFF TGCGCCAGCAGCTTGGGGCTCAGGGGGCTCTACAATGAGCAGTTCTTC
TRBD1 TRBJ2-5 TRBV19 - CASRGTGSLQETQYF TGTGCCAGTAGGGGGACAGGCAGCCTCCAAGAGACCCAGTACTTC
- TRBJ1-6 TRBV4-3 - CASSPRHNNSPLHF TGCGCCAGCAGCCCCCGACACAATAATTCACCCCTCCACTTT
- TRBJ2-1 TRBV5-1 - CASSSALGGHENNEQFF TGCGCCAGCAGCTCCGCCCTGGGGGGGCACGAAAACAATGAGCAGTTCTTC
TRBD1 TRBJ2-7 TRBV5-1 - CASSFSGTGLDEQYF TGCGCCAGCAGCTTCTCCGGGACAGGGCTGGACGAGCAGTACTTC
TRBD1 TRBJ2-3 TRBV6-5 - CASRDRGGTDTQYF TGTGCCAGCAGAGACAGGGGCGGCACAGATACGCAGTATTTT
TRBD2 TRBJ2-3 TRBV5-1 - CASSPYGLADFTDTQYF TGCGCCAGCAGCCCTTACGGACTAGCGGACTTCACAGATACGCAGTATTTT
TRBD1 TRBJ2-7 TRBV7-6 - CASSPRDRGVLGEQYF TGTGCCAGCAGCCCCCGGGACAGGGGGGTTTTGGGGGAGCAGTACTTC
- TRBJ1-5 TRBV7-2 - CASSLSGGHQPQHF TGTGCCAGCAGCTTAAGCGGGGGGCATCAGCCCCAGCATTTT
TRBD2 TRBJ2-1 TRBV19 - CASSLVAGGSGEQFF TGTGCCAGTAGCCTAGTAGCGGGAGGGAGTGGGGAGCAGTTCTTC
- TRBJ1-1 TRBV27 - CASSWAGPVGTEAFF TGTGCCAGCAGTTGGGCAGGGCCAGTAGGAACTGAAGCTTTCTTT
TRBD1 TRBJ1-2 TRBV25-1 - CASSRRDSNYGYTF TGTGCCAGCAGTCGCCGGGACAGCAACTATGGCTACACCTTC
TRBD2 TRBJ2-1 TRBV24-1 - CATSDQNIAGGYNEQFF TGTGCCACCAGTGACCAGAATATAGCGGGAGGGTACAATGAGCAGTTCTTC
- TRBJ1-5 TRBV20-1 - CSASSGNNQPQHF TGCAGTGCTAGTTCAGGCAACAATCAGCCCCAGCATTTT
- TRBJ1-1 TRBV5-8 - CASSLGWGVGDTEAFF TGTGCCAGCAGCTTGGGTTGGGGCGTGGGTGACACTGAAGCTTTCTTT
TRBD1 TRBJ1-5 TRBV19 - CASTRQGGDGNQPQHF TGTGCCAGTACTCGACAGGGTGGGGACGGCAATCAGCCCCAGCATTTT
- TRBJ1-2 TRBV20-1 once CSASTHNYGYTF TGCAGTGCTAGTACACACAACTATGGCTACACCTTC
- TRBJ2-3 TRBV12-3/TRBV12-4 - CASSWPSAGRTYF TGTGCCAGCAGCTGGCCATCTGCCGGGAGAACGTATTTT
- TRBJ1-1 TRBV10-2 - CASSSRGQNTEAFF TGCGCCAGCTCCTCCAGGGGACAGAACACTGAAGCTTTCTTT
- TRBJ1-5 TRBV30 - CAWSGRAPYSNQPQHF TGTGCCTGGAGTGGCAGGGCCCCCTATAGCAATCAGCCCCAGCATTTT
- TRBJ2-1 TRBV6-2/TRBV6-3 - CASSLLNLNLYNEQFF TGTGCCAGCAGCCTCCTGAACCTTAACCTATACAATGAGCAGTTCTTC
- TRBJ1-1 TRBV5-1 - CASSLEGGSLNTEAFF TGCGCCAGCAGCTTGGAAGGCGGCAGTCTGAACACTGAAGCTTTCTTT
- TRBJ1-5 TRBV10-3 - CAISEAGGNNQPQHF TGTGCCATCAGTGAGGCGGGGGGAAACAATCAGCCCCAGCATTTT
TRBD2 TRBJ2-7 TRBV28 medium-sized CSVAGAPGGEQYF TGTTCCGTAGCGGGCGCACCTGGGGGCGAGCAGTACTTC
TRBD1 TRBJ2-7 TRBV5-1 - CASSLAGQYYEQYF TGCGCCAGCAGCTTGGCGGGACAGTACTACGAGCAGTACTTC
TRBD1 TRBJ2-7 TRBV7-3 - CASSPTGTAKSYEQYF TGTGCCAGCAGCCCCACAGGGACAGCAAAGTCCTACGAGCAGTACTTC
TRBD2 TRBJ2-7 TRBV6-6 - CASSRGLAGGPGHEQYF TGTGCCAGCAGTCGAGGACTAGCGGGAGGGCCAGGACACGAGCAGTACTTC
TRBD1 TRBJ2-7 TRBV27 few CASSTTDRSAYEQYF TGTGCCAGCAGTACCACGGACAGGTCGGCCTACGAGCAGTACTTC
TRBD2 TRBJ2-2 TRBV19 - CASTGLAGRDTNTGELFF TGTGCCAGTACGGGACTAGCGGGGAGGGATACTAACACCGGGGAGCTGTTTTTT
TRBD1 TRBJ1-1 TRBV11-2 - CASSFDRANTEAFF TGTGCCAGCAGCTTTGACAGGGCGAACACTGAAGCTTTCTTT
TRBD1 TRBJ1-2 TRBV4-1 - CASSQNHRGIYGYTF TGCGCCAGCAGCCAAAACCACAGGGGGATCTATGGCTACACCTTC
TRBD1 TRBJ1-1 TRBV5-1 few CASSDTGDTEAFF TGCGCCAGCAGCGACACAGGGGACACTGAAGCTTTCTTT
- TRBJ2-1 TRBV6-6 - CAARPGSYNEQFF TGTGCCGCCCGTCCCGGGTCATACAATGAGCAGTTCTTC
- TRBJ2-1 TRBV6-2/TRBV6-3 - CASSYAAGFNNEQFF TGTGCCAGCAGTTACGCAGCCGGGTTTAACAATGAGCAGTTCTTC
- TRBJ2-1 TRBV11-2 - CASSLDLANNEQFF TGTGCCAGCAGCTTAGATCTAGCCAACAATGAGCAGTTCTTC
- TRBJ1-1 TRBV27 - CASSHWGGLRVKNTEAFF TGTGCCAGCAGTCACTGGGGTGGGTTGAGGGTGAAGAACACTGAAGCTTTCTTT
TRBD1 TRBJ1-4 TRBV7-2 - CASSHRGPFEKLFF TGTGCCAGCAGCCACAGGGGGCCTTTTGAAAAACTGTTTTTT